Each of the 6 T cell receptor beta chains below was sequenced from the same sample in a study of blood T cell repertoires in COVID-19. The data were produced by immunoSEQ multiplex PCR, yet TCRdb's version contains in-frame clones alone and is incomplete. The sample comprises fewer than 70,000 clones, around 76% of which are singletons, and roughly 5% rests with the top ten. Sequencing was carried out using peripheral blood. The receptors come from a human donor in a cohort sampled during active COVID-19.

This chain connects TRBV4-3 to TRBJ2-7, with a possible D match to TRBD2 (6 bases). CDR1 and CDR2 (germline): LGHNA, YSLEER. V gave up 0 bases and J gave up 2 bases, with 14 bases separating them. This CDR3 has 16 residues. CDR3 bases: TGCGCCAGCAGCCAAGAGGTAAGGGACTCAGCCTACGAGCAGTACTTC. It encodes CASSQEVRDSAYEQYF.

The chain uses TRBV27 and TRBJ1-2; no firm D call. This CDR3 has 14 residues. V was shortened by 4 bases and J by 3 bases, with 12 bases between the two germline ends. Germline V gene data show CDR1 as MNHEY and CDR2 as SMNVEV (reference sequence). As DNA, the CDR3 is TGTGCCAGCAGTTCGGTCCCCACCTACTATGGCTACACCTTC. It is translated as CASSSVPTYYGYTF.

The chain couples TRBV5-1 to TRBJ2-7, with D maybe TRBD1 (6 bases). V was shortened by 0 bases and J by 7 bases, with 17 bases between the two germline ends. CDR3 length: 15 amino acids. Per the germline V gene, CDR1 is SGHRS and CDR2 is YFSETQ. The CDR3 reads CASSLGQQGPEEQYF. The CDR3 DNA follows: TGCGCCAGCAGCTTGGGCCAACAGGGTCCGGAGGAGCAGTACTTC.

The V call is TRBV20-1, the J call TRBJ1-1, with D perhaps matching TRBD1 (5 bases). Deletions cut 3 bases from V and 4 bases from J, with 21 bases between. The CDR3 runs 16 residues. Germline loops: CDR1 DFQATT, CDR2 SNEGSKA (reference sequence). The CDR3 spells CSASRGGGTPGTEAFF. CDR3 nucleotides: TGCAGTGCTAGTAGGGGTGGCGGGACCCCCGGCACTGAAGCTTTCTTT.

V is TRBV6-2 or TRBV6-3 and J is TRBJ1-2, with a possible D match to TRBD1 (5 bases). The germline CDR1 and CDR2 sequences are MNHEY and SVGEGT. CDR3 size: 15 residues. Trimming took 5 bases from V and 3 from J, leaving 16 bases between them. CDR3 DNA sequence: TGTGCCAGCAGTCCCCAAGGAACAGGTTACTATGGCTACACCTTC. Protein: CASSPQGTGYYGYTF.

Here the CDR3 DNA reads TGTGCCAGCAGCTATGACAGGGCCTACGAGCAGTACTTC. Translation: CASSYDRAYEQYF. The chain joins TRBV7-9 to TRBJ2-7, with 7 nucleotides matching TRBD1. Germline V gene data show CDR1 as SEHNR and CDR2 as FQNEAQ (reference sequence). The CDR3 consists of 13 residues. Losses at the gene ends were 4 bases for V and 2 bases for J; bases not matched to a gene: 2.